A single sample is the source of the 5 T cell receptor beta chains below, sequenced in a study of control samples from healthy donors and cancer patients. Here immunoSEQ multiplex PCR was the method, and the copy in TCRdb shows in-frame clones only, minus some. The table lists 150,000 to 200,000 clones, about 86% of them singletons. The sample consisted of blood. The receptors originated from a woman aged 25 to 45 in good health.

CDR3 residues: CASSIGGTVEAFF. CDR3 nucleotide sequence: TGTGCCAGTAGTATAGGGGGGACAGTTGAAGCTTTCTTT. The chain uses TRBV19 and TRBJ1-1, with 7 positions matching TRBD1. The CDR3 has 13 residues. Germline loops: CDR1 LNHDA, CDR2 SQIVND (reference sequence). The J segment lost 7 bases and the V segment lost 1 base, leaving 3 bases of the junction unmatched. Full variable domain (missing parts from reference TRBV19 and TRBJ1-1): DGGITQSPKYLFRKEGQNVTLSCEQNLNHDAMYWYRQDPGQGLRLIYYSQIVNDFQKGDIAEGYSVSREKKESFPLTVTSAQKNPTAFYLCASSIGGTVEAFFGQGTRLTVV.

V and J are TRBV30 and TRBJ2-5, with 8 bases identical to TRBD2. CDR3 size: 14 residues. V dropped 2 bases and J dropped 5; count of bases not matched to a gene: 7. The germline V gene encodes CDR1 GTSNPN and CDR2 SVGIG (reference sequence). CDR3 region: CAWSPSGLGETQYF. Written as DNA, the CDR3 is TGTGCCTGGAGTCCTAGCGGGCTGGGGGAGACCCAGTACTTC. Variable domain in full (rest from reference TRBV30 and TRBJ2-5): SQTIHQWPATLVQPVGSPLSLECTVEGTSNPNLYWYRQAAGRGLQLLFYSVGIGQISSEVPQNLSASRPQDRQFILSSKKLLLSDSGFYLCAWSPSGLGETQYFGPGTRLLVL.

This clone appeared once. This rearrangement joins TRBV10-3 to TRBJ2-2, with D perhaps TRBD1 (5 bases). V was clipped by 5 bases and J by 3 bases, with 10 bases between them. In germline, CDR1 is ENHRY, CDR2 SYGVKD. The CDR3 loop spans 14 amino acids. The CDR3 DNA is TGTGCCATCAGTAGGCAGGGATACACCGGGGAGCTGTTTTTT. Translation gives CAISRQGYTGELFF.

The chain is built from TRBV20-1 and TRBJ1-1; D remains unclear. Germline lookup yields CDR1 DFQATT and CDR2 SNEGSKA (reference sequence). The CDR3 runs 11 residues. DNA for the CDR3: TGCGGCAGTTTGAACACTGAGTTAGCTTTCTTT. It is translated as CGSLNTELAFF.

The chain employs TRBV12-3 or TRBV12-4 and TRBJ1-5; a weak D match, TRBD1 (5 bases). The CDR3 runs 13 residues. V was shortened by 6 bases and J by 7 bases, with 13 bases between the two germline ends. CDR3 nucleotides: TGTGCCAGCAGGTTACTAGGGACCCAGCCCCAGCATTTT. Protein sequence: CASRLLGTQPQHF.